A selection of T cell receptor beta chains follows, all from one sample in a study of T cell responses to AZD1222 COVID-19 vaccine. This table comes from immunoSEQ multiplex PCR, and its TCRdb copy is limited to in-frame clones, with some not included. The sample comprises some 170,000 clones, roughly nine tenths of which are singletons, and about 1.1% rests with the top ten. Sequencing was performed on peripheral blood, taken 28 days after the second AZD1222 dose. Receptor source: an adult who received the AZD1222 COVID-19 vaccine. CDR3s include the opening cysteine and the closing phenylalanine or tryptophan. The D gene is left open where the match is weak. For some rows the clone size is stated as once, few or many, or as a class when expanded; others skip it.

TGTGCCAGCAGCTTAGCTCGGCAGGGGTACTACACCTTC,CASSLARQGYYTF,.,TRBV7-9,.,TRBJ1-2
TGTGCCAGCAGCCTCACAGGAAACACCATATATTTT,CASSLTGNTIYF,few,TRBV6-2/TRBV6-3,.,TRBJ1-3
TGTGCCAGCAGCAAAAGAGGACAGGGAAGATCCTACGAGCAGTACTTC,CASSKRGQGRSYEQYF,.,TRBV21-1,.,TRBJ2-7
TGTGCCAGCAGCCCACGACCGGACAGGGCTAACACTGAAGCTTTCTTT,CASSPRPDRANTEAFF,.,TRBV7-9,TRBD1,TRBJ1-1
TGTGCCAGTAGTGTGGACAGCCCTATCTACACTGAAGCTTTCTTT,CASSVDSPIYTEAFF,.,TRBV19,.,TRBJ1-1
TGTGCCAGCAGTCGAGACAGTCCATACAATGAGCAGTTCTTC,CASSRDSPYNEQFF,.,TRBV6-4,.,TRBJ2-1
TGTGCCAGCAGTTTAGGTCAGGCAGGCCTTATTCCTGAGCAGTTCTTC,CASSLGQAGLIPEQFF,.,TRBV28,.,TRBJ2-1
TGTGCCAGTCTCCGGGACAGGGTTAAGTTTACTGAAGCTTTCTTT,CASLRDRVKFTEAFF,once,TRBV6-5,TRBD1,TRBJ1-1
TGTGCCAGCAGGTCATCGAACACCGGGGAGCTGTTTTTT,CASRSSNTGELFF,.,TRBV7-9,.,TRBJ2-2
TGTGCCAGCAGCTTCCGCACTGAAGCTTTCTTT,CASSFRTEAFF,.,TRBV5-4,.,TRBJ1-1
TGTGCCAGCAGCTCCCCGGGCGGCCGCTCCTACAATGAGCAGTTCTTC,CASSSPGGRSYNEQFF,.,TRBV11-2,.,TRBJ2-1
TGTGCCAGCGGGGACAGGGGAGGATCACCCCTCCACTTT,CASGDRGGSPLHF,.,TRBV4-2,TRBD1,TRBJ1-6
TGTGCCAGCAGCGTAGGGACAGCCCGGAACTATGGCTACACCTTC,CASSVGTARNYGYTF,.,TRBV9,.,TRBJ1-2
TGTGCCAGCAGCTTATTAGACAGGATTATGAACACTGAAGCTTTCTTT,CASSLLDRIMNTEAFF,.,TRBV7-3,.,TRBJ1-1
TGTGCCAGCATCGACAGGGGATTGGCTTTCTTT,CASIDRGLAFF,.,TRBV6-6,TRBD1,TRBJ1-1
TGTGCCAGCAGTTTAAGGCTCAATCAGCCCCAGCATTTT,CASSLRLNQPQHF,.,TRBV12-3/TRBV12-4,.,TRBJ1-5
TGTGCCAGCAGTGAAGCGGGACAGGGTCGTGGCTACACCTTC,CASSEAGQGRGYTF,.,TRBV25-1,TRBD1,TRBJ1-2
TGTGCCAGCAGTTTAACCCCCCCCGGAAGGTATGGCTACACCTTC,CASSLTPPGRYGYTF,.,TRBV27,.,TRBJ1-2
TGTGCCAGCAGCGGACGAGAACGGCCTAATTCACCCCTCCACTTT,CASSGRERPNSPLHF,.,TRBV11-2,.,TRBJ1-6
TGTGCCAGCATCGAACCAGGGTTGTATAGCAATCAGCCCCAGCATTTT,CASIEPGLYSNQPQHF,.,TRBV9,.,TRBJ1-5
TGTGCCAGCAGCTTGTATTCTACAGGGGGCCGAGGCTACACCTTC,CASSLYSTGGRGYTF,.,TRBV5-5,TRBD1,TRBJ1-2
TGTGCCAGCAGCTTGACGGGGGGGGCGGATGAGCAGTTCTTC,CASSLTGGADEQFF,.,TRBV7-2,TRBD2,TRBJ2-1
TGTGCCAGCAGTTGGTTAGGGGGCGCGGCACTTTCACCCCTCCACTTT,CASSWLGGAALSPLHF,.,TRBV27,TRBD1,TRBJ1-6